A selection of T cell receptor beta chains follows, all from one sample in a study of beta chain features in type 1 diabetes. Generated by immunoSEQ multiplex PCR, the TCRdb table keeps only in-frame clones and is missing some. The sample records 640,000 or so clones, about 14% being singletons. Sequenced: naive CD4+ T cells from blood. These receptors were obtained from a man aged 18 to 30 with type 1 diabetes. CDR3s include the opening cysteine and the closing phenylalanine or tryptophan. The D gene is left open where the match is weak. Expanded clones are given a class, and other clones once, few, many or no size at all.

>NA|TRBJ2-7|NA|TRBV19
CASAPGRTSSYEQYF
TGTGCCAGCGCCCCAGGCAGAACATCCTCCTACGAGCAGTACTTC
>TRBD2|TRBJ2-7|few|TRBV6-5
CASSYYASGESYEQYF
TGTGCCAGCAGTTATTATGCTAGCGGGGAGTCCTACGAGCAGTACTTC
>TRBD2|TRBJ2-1|few|TRBV5-4
CASSLGSGGAVNEQFF
TGTGCCAGCAGCCTCGGTTCCGGGGGGGCTGTAAATGAGCAGTTCTTC
>TRBD1|TRBJ1-2|NA|TRBV19
CASSTRTGTGYTF
TGTGCCAGTAGTACCAGGACAGGGACCGGCTACACCTTC
>TRBD2|TRBJ2-1|NA|TRBV5-4
CASSLRAGGQSNEQFF
TGTGCCAGCAGTTTAAGAGCGGGGGGCCAGAGCAATGAGCAGTTCTTC
>NA|TRBJ2-1|few|TRBV5-1
CASSWATGTHNEQFF
TGCGCCAGCAGCTGGGCCACCGGGACCCACAATGAGCAGTTCTTC
>NA|TRBJ2-5|few|TRBV28
CASRITRARETQYF
TGTGCCAGCAGGATAACGAGGGCTCGAGAGACCCAGTACTTC
>NA|TRBJ2-7|NA|TRBV15
CATSRDNSYEQYF
TGTGCCACCAGCAGGGACAATTCCTACGAGCAGTACTTC
>NA|TRBJ2-6|NA|TRBV5-1
CASDPEVAGANVLTF
TGCGCCAGCGACCCGGAGGTGGCTGGGGCCAACGTCCTGACTTTC
>NA|TRBJ1-1|NA|TRBV4-3
CASSLTVNTEAFF
TGCGCCAGCAGCCTTACAGTGAACACTGAAGCTTTCTTT
>TRBD1|TRBJ2-5|few|TRBV9
CASSFDRVGETQYF
TGTGCCAGCAGCTTCGACAGGGTAGGAGAGACCCAGTACTTC
>NA|TRBJ2-1|NA|TRBV7-9
CASSHTSALGEQFF
TGTGCCAGCAGCCACACCTCCGCCTTAGGTGAGCAGTTCTTC
>NA|TRBJ2-3|few|TRBV6-6
CASSWDQGDTQYF
TGTGCCAGCTCCTGGGACCAGGGGGATACGCAGTATTTT
>TRBD1|TRBJ2-7|NA|TRBV6-5
CASSRDRAYEQYF
TGTGCCAGCAGCCGCGACAGGGCCTACGAGCAGTACTTC
>NA|TRBJ1-2|NA|TRBV30
CAWSVLGGYGYTF
TGTGCCTGGAGTGTACTGGGAGGATATGGCTACACCTTC
>NA|TRBJ1-6|few|TRBV7-9
CASSLGPSYSPLHF
TGTGCCAGCAGCCTCGGACCCAGTTATTCACCCCTCCACTTT
>NA|TRBJ1-2|many|TRBV15
CATSSTGNGYTF
TGTGCCACCAGCTCAACAGGGAACGGCTACACCTTC